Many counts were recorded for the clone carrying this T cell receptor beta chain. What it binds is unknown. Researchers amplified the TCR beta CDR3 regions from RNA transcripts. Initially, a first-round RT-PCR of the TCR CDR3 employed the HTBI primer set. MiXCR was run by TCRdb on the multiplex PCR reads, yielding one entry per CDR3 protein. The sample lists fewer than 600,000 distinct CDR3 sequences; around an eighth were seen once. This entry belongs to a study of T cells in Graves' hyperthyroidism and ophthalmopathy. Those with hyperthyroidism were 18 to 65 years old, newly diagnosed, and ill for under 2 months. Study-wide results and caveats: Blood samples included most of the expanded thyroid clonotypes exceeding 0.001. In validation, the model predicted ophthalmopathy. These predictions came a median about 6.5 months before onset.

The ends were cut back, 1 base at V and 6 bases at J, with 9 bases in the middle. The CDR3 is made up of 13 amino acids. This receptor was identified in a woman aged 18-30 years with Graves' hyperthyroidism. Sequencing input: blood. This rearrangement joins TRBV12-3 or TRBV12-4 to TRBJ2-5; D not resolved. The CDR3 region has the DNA TGTGCCAGCAGTTTAGGCCTAGTAAAGACCCAGTACTTC. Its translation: CASSLGLVKTQYF.